Presented here are 19 T cell receptor beta chains from one specimen sequenced in a study of blood T cell repertoires in COVID-19 (dated by TCRdb to the early 2020s). Receptors were amplified or captured by the immunoSEQ multiplex PCR assay. TCRdb carries this immuneACCESS record with in-frame sequences only. Its versions omit some clonotypes, under half of them owing to an unresolved V gene in the studies checked, with the rest unexplained. Here the sample has roughly 100,000 clones; over 65% occur a single time. The ten largest clonotypes hold about 12% of the sample. The material sequenced was peripheral blood. Source of these receptors: a human donor in a cohort sampled during active COVID-19.

The genes are TRBV28 and TRBJ2-1; D is perhaps TRBD2 (7 bases). The CDR3 has 15 amino acids. V was cut by 7 bases and J by 3 bases, with 16 bases left in between. Germline-derived CDR1 and CDR2 are MDHEN and SYDVKM. As DNA, the CDR3 is TGTGCCAGCATCCCGGGGGGCCCGGGCTACAATGAGCAGTTCTTC. It yields the protein CASIPGGPGYNEQFF.

The CDR3: CSVMTSGATDTQYF. The CDR3 nucleotides are TGCAGCGTGATGACTAGCGGGGCCACAGATACGCAGTATTTT. The genes are TRBV29-1 and TRBJ2-3, with 11 bases aligning to TRBD2. CDR3 length: 14 residues. The junction had 4 bases not matched to a gene; V was cut back by 6 bases and J by 2 bases. Germline CDR1 and CDR2: SQVTM and ANQGSEA.

This clone turned up a few times. CDR3 protein: CASSYWRGNTEAFF. The CDR3 coding sequence is TGTGCCAGCAGTTACTGGCGAGGAAACACTGAAGCTTTCTTT. This chain joins TRBV6-6 and TRBJ1-1, with D unclear. V lost 1 base and J lost 2, with 8 bases in between. The CDR3 contains 14 residues. Germline loops: CDR1 MNHNY, CDR2 SVGAGI (reference sequence).

This chain connects TRBV21-1 to TRBJ2-3; the DNA was not compared with TRBD2, the D call given in the table. TRBV21-1 is deemed a pseudogene. This CDR3 comprises 13 residues. The CDR3 coding sequence is TGTGCCAGCAGCCCCCCGGGGGCAGATACGCAGTATTTT. Its translation is CASSPPGADTQYF.

The rearrangement uses TRBV10-1 and TRBJ1-2; a weak D match, TRBD1 (5 bases). V gave up 5 bases and J gave up 8 bases, with 12 bases separating them. The CDR3 extends over 12 amino acids. Germline assignment: CDR1 WNHNN and CDR2 SYGVQD (reference sequence). As DNA, the CDR3 is TGCGCCAGCAGTCCTGGGACTGGCGGCTACACCTTC. It codes for CASSPGTGGYTF.

The chain links TRBV6-2 or TRBV6-3 to TRBJ2-5, with 7 bases identical to TRBD2. With 5 bases clipped from V and 3 bases from J, the junction kept 9 bases outside the gene matches. Germline CDR1 reads MNHEY; CDR2 reads SVGEGT. This CDR3 is built from 15 residues. CDR3 sequence reads: CASSDWGTMKETQYF. CDR3 nucleotide sequence: TGTGCCAGCAGTGACTGGGGGACTATGAAAGAGACCCAGTACTTC.

The chain joins TRBV5-1 to TRBJ1-2; no reliable D call. The CDR3 runs to 13 residues. Germline V CDR1 and CDR2: SGHRS, YFSETQ. The V and J ends lost 4 bases and 4 bases respectively, with 11 bases between them. The CDR3 spells CASSPGTSYGYTF. The CDR3 nucleotides are TGCGCCAGCAGCCCGGGCACTAGCTATGGCTACACCTTC.

Only one count was recorded for this clone. The chain employs TRBV11-2 and TRBJ2-7, with a weak D call TRBD2 (5 bases). The CDR3 loop spans 11 amino acids. Germline CDR1 SGHAT, CDR2 FQNNGV. V was trimmed by 8 bases and J by 2 bases, leaving 7 bases between them. The CDR3, as DNA: TGTGCCAGCGGGCGGGCCTACGAGCAGTACTTC. This sequence encodes CASGRAYEQYF.

As DNA, the CDR3 is TGCGCCACCGACAGGGCTGGCGAGCAGTACTTC. As protein: CATDRAGEQYF. J is TRBJ2-7 and V is TRBV10-2; TRBD1 matches at 7 bases. After removal of 10 bases from V and 6 bases from J, the junction contained 6 bases not matched to a gene. Germline values: CDR1 WSHSY, CDR2 SAAADI. The CDR3 has 11 amino acids.

The CDR3 DNA sequence: TGTGCCATCAGTGAGCCGGACAGGGGGTATGGCTACACCTTC. Its protein product is CAISEPDRGYGYTF. The rearrangement joins TRBV10-3 to TRBJ1-2; 10 nucleotides align to TRBD1. V gave up 2 bases and J gave up 5 bases; unmatched junction bases: 2. Germline values: CDR1 ENHRY, CDR2 SYGVKD. The CDR3 sequence is 14 residues long.

The chain employs TRBV7-9 and TRBJ1-1, with a possible D match to TRBD1 (5 bases). Germline lookup yields CDR1 SEHNR and CDR2 FQNEAQ (reference sequence). V was trimmed by 1 base and J by 7 bases, leaving 13 bases between them. This CDR3 has 14 residues. CDR3 nucleotides: TGTGCCAGCAGCTTAGAGACAGAAAGTCATGAAGCTTTCTTT. It codes for CASSLETESHEAFF.

This chain connects TRBV5-1 to TRBJ1-1; D perhaps matches TRBD1 (6 bases). Trimming took off 2 bases at V and 1 base at J, with 15 bases between the two ends. CDR3 length: 16 residues. Germline CDR1 is SGHRS and CDR2 is YFSETQ. CDR3 residues: CASSLWGGTKNTEAFF. The DNA of the CDR3 is TGCGCCAGCAGCTTATGGGGGGGCACAAAGAACACTGAAGCTTTCTTT. The whole variable domain, remainder taken from reference TRBV5-1 and TRBJ1-1, is KAGVTQTPRYLIKTRGQQVTLSCSPISGHRSVSWYQQTPGQGLQFLFEYFSETQRNKGNFPGRFSGRQFSNSRSEMNVSTLELGDSALYLCASSLWGGTKNTEAFFGQGTRLTVV.

V is TRBV5-6 and J is TRBJ2-7; TRBD1 aligns across 7 bases. The J segment lost 4 bases and the V segment lost 4 bases, leaving 8 bases of the junction unmatched. CDR3 length: 14 residues. Germline CDR1 and CDR2: SGHDT and YYEEEE. DNA for the CDR3: TGTGCCAGCAGCCGAACAGGGGCTTCTTACGAGCAGTACTTC. Protein sequence: CASSRTGASYEQYF.

This clone was seen a few times. The V and J genes are TRBV30 and TRBJ1-1; tentative D call: TRBD1 (5 bases). This CDR3 spans 15 amino acids. Trimming stripped 5 bases from V and 1 base from J, with 17 bases between. Germline V gives CDR1 GTSNPN, CDR2 SVGIG (reference sequence). The CDR3 region is CAWGHLGLRNTEAFF. The DNA of the CDR3 is TGTGCCTGGGGTCACCTGGGACTCCGGAACACTGAAGCTTTCTTT.

This clone came up once. V gene TRBV5-1 combines with J gene TRBJ1-2; possibly TRBD1 for D (6 bases). CDR1 SGHRS and CDR2 YFSETQ come from the germline V gene. Trimming removed 4 bases at V and 6 bases at J, with 13 bases between. This CDR3 comprises 13 residues. The CDR3 reads CASSLDRSHGYTF. Here the CDR3 DNA reads TGCGCCAGCAGCCTGGACAGATCGCATGGCTACACCTTC.

V and J are TRBV4-3 and TRBJ1-1, with D possibly being TRBD1 (5 bases). Germline V CDR1 and CDR2: LGHNA, YSLEER. V was cut by 4 bases and J by 0 bases, with 15 bases left in between. This CDR3 is 16 amino acids long. The CDR3 protein is CASSREGTGVNTEAFF. DNA for the CDR3: TGCGCCAGCAGCCGAGAGGGTACAGGAGTGAACACTGAAGCTTTCTTT.

The chain has TRBV19 and TRBJ2-5; 7 bases match TRBD1. CDR1 is LNHDA and CDR2 is SQIVND in the germline V gene (reference sequence). The CDR3 totals 14 residues. J lost 7 bases, V lost 2 bases, and 7 bases had no gene match. Written as DNA, the CDR3 is TGTGCCAGTAGTATACAGACAGGGTCACGGACCCAGTACTTC. It encodes CASSIQTGSRTQYF.

The chain is built from TRBV10-1 and TRBJ2-4; a possible D gene is TRBD2 (5 bases). V lost 4 bases to trimming and J lost 9 bases, with 13 bases between them. The V gene's germline CDR1 is WNHNN and CDR2 SYGVQD (reference sequence). The CDR3 sequence is 13 residues long. CDR3 nucleotide sequence: TGCGCCAGCAGTGTAAGGCCTGGAGGCATTCAGTACTTC. As protein: CASSVRPGGIQYF.

The V and J genes are TRBV11-2 and TRBJ1-1; possible D gene TRBD1, 5 bases. Trimming cost V 5 bases and J 1 base, with 11 bases left between them. The CDR3 runs to 14 residues. Germline V gives CDR1 SGHAT, CDR2 FQNNGV. The CDR3 DNA sequence: TGTGCCAGCAGCCTCCGAACAGGGAACACTGAAGCTTTCTTT. It is translated as CASSLRTGNTEAFF.